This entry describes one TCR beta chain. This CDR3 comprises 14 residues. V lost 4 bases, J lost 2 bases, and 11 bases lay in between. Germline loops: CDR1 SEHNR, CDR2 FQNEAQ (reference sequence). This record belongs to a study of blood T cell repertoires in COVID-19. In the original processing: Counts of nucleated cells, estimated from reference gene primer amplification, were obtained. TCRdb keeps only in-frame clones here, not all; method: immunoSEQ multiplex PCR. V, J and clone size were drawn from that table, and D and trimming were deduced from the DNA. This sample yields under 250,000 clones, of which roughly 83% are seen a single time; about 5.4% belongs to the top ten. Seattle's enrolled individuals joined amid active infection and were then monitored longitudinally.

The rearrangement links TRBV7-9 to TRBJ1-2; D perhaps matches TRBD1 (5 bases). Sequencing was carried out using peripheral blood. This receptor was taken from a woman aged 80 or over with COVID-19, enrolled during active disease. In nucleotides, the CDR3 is TGTGCCAGCAGCTCCTCCGGGGGGAACTATGGCTACACCTTC. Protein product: CASSSSGGNYGYTF. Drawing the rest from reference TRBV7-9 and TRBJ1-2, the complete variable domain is DTGVSQNPRHKITKRGQNVTFRCDPISEHNRLYWYRQTLGQGPEFLTYFQNEAQLEKSRLLSDRFSAERPKGSFSTLEIQRTEQGDSAMYLCASSSSGGNYGYTFGSGTRLTVV.